Below are 18 T cell receptor beta chains sequenced from a single sample in a study of blood T cell repertoires in COVID-19. The table came from immunoSEQ multiplex PCR; TCRdb's copy has only in-frame clones and leaves some out. The table lists a few hundred thousand clones, approximately 88% of them singletons. Sequences were obtained from PBMCs or T cells enriched from blood (not recorded which). The receptors were gathered from a middle-aged woman with acute COVID-19.

There are a few counts of this clone. The genes are TRBV27 and TRBJ2-2; D is possibly TRBD1 (5 bases). The CDR3 consists of 18 residues. Trimming stripped 2 bases from V and 5 bases from J, with 21 bases between. In germline, CDR1 is MNHEY, CDR2 SMNVEV (reference sequence). The CDR3 protein is CASSLLRSDTLGTGELFF. The DNA for the CDR3 is TGTGCCAGCAGTTTACTGAGGTCGGACACATTAGGGACCGGGGAGCTGTTTTTT.

The chain couples TRBV30 to TRBJ2-5, with D perhaps TRBD2 (5 bases). This CDR3 region has 14 residues. Trimming took off 6 bases at V and 4 bases at J, with 18 bases between the two ends. Germline V lookup: CDR1 GTSNPN, CDR2 SVGIG (reference sequence). The CDR3 loop is CACTKHSSRETQYF. As DNA, the CDR3 is TGTGCCTGTACGAAACACTCTAGCCGAGAGACCCAGTACTTC.

The chain is built from TRBV3-1 (or the pseudogene TRBV3-2) and TRBJ1-5, with D hard to call. Trimming cost V 1 base and J 2 bases, with 15 bases left between them. This CDR3 has 17 residues. Germline V gives CDR1 LGHDT, CDR2 YNNKEL (reference sequence). CDR3 coding DNA: TGTGCCAGCAGCCAAGGGTGGGGAGTCGGGGGCAATCAGCCCCAGCATTTT. Protein: CASSQGWGVGGNQPQHF.

This clone has only a few counts. The rearrangement links TRBV5-1 to TRBJ1-2; the D is unclear. The CDR3 is made up of 12 amino acids. V was cut by 5 bases and J by 2 bases, with 7 bases left in between. Germline V gene data show CDR1 as SGHRS and CDR2 as YFSETQ. CDR3 protein: CASRPENYGYTF. The CDR3 DNA reads TGCGCCAGCAGACCTGAGAACTATGGCTACACCTTC.

The rearrangement joins TRBV27 to TRBJ2-7; D may be TRBD2 (6 bases). V lost 6 bases to trimming and J lost 4 bases, with 19 bases between them. Germline V gene data show CDR1 as MNHEY and CDR2 as SMNVEV (reference sequence). The CDR3 sequence is 15 residues long. The CDR3 DNA sequence: TGTGCCAGCAGCCCCATCGTGGGGAGGTGGTACGAGCAGTACTTC. It specifies CASSPIVGRWYEQYF.

The chain combines TRBV9 with TRBJ2-1, with 8 positions matching TRBD1. There are 16 residues in the CDR3. The germline V gene has CDR1 SGDLS and CDR2 YYNGEE. V lost 3 bases and J lost 9; bases outside the gene matches: 14. Written as DNA, the CDR3 is TGTGCCAGCAGCGGGCGCGGACAGGGAGGAGGAAGTGAGCAGTTCTTC. It yields the protein CASSGRGQGGGSEQFF.

V gene TRBV30 combines with J gene TRBJ1-5; 10 nucleotides agree with TRBD1. This CDR3 is 15 amino acids long. J was trimmed by 3 bases and V by 3 bases; bases with no gene match: 5. In germline, CDR1 is GTSNPN, CDR2 SVGIG (reference sequence). Here the CDR3 DNA reads TGTGCCTGGAGAGGGACAGGGGCTCTCAATCAGCCCCAGCATTTT. Protein product: CAWRGTGALNQPQHF.

The count of this clone is one. The V call is TRBV18, the J call TRBJ2-3; unclear D gene. Germline CDR1 is KGHSH and CDR2 is LQKENI. Trimming removed 2 bases at V and 4 bases at J, with 7 bases between. The CDR3 totals 13 residues. The CDR3 DNA follows: TGTGCCAGCTCACCAGGTGACTCAGATACGCAGTATTTT. It yields the protein CASSPGDSDTQYF.

The rearrangement joins TRBV5-1 to TRBJ1-6, with 11 bases lining up with TRBD1. The CDR3 spans 16 residues. The V segment lost 6 bases and the J segment 6 bases; nucleotides outside the gene matches: 8. Germline V gene data show CDR1 as SGHRS and CDR2 as YFSETQ. CDR3 DNA sequence: TGCGCCAGCAAGATGTCCGGGACAGGGGGTAATTCACCCCTCCACTTT. This sequence encodes CASKMSGTGGNSPLHF.

The genes are TRBV3-1 (or the pseudogene TRBV3-2) and TRBJ1-6, with 7 bases lining up with TRBD1. The CDR3 is 15 residues long. The V segment lost 0 bases and the J segment 7 bases; nucleotides outside the gene matches: 3. Germline CDR1 reads LGHDT; CDR2 reads YNNKEL (reference sequence). The CDR3 sequence: CASSQEGQLNSPLHF. The CDR3 DNA follows: TGTGCCAGCAGCCAAGAGGGACAGCTCAATTCACCCCTCCACTTT.

The chain has TRBV7-9 and TRBJ1-2; D uncertain. CDR1 and CDR2 (germline): SEHNR, FQNEAQ (reference sequence). The CDR3 has 13 amino acids. V shed 5 bases and J shed 6 bases, with 13 bases lying between them. CDR3 loop: CASSLAAADGYTF. The CDR3 nucleotides read TGTGCCAGCAGCCTCGCGGCGGCCGATGGCTACACCTTC.

This clone was seen only once. The rearrangement joins TRBV5-5 to TRBJ2-2; TRBD2 agrees at 12 bases. V dropped 4 bases and J dropped 1; count of bases not matched to a gene: 5. The CDR3 length is 17 residues. Per germline, CDR1 SGHKS and CDR2 YYEKEE (reference sequence). Written as DNA, the CDR3 is TGTGCCAGCAGCGGAGGGACTAGCGGGTTGAACACCGGGGAGCTGTTTTTT. Its protein is CASSGGTSGLNTGELFF. The full variable domain, rest sourced from reference TRBV5-5 and TRBJ2-2, is DAGVTQSPTHLIKTRGQQVTLRCSPISGHKSVSWYQQVLGQGPQFIFQYYEKEERGRGNFPDRFSARQFPNYSSELNVNALLLGDSALYLCASSGGTSGLNTGELFFGEGSRLTVL.

This sequence joins TRBV12-3 or TRBV12-4 and TRBJ1-1; no clear D. The CDR3 length is 13 residues. V was trimmed by 8 bases and J by 3 bases, leaving 13 bases between them. CDR3 coding DNA: TGTGCCAGCGCGGTGGAGTGGGACACTGAAGCTTTCTTT. Translating it yields CASAVEWDTEAFF.

This chain joins TRBV12-5 and TRBJ2-3; D may be TRBD1 (6 bases). Germline V gives CDR1 LGHNT, CDR2 FRNRAP. V lost 6 bases and J lost 6, with 13 bases in between. CDR3 size: 13 residues. The CDR3 protein is CASGRHRDDTQYF. As DNA, the CDR3 is TGTGCTAGTGGCCGACACAGGGATGATACGCAGTATTTT.

The chain uses TRBV18 and TRBJ1-2; maybe TRBD1 (5 bases). The V gene's germline CDR1 is KGHSH and CDR2 LQKENI. The CDR3 is 13 amino acids. The V gene lost 5 bases and the J gene lost 1 base, with 8 bases spanning the gap. The CDR3 is CASSATDNYGYTF. Here the CDR3 DNA reads TGTGCCAGCTCAGCGACAGATAACTATGGCTACACCTTC.

The chain links TRBV28 to TRBJ1-2; 10 nucleotides match TRBD1. CDR1 and CDR2 from the germline V gene are MDHEN and SYDVKM. J gave up 7 bases and V 7 bases, and 6 bases lay outside the gene matches. The CDR3 is 13 residues long. The CDR3 region has the DNA TGTGCCAGCATACCGGGACAGGGGTTTGGCTACACCTTC. Encoded protein: CASIPGQGFGYTF.

V is TRBV27 and J is TRBJ2-7; 8 bases map to TRBD2. J gave up 0 bases and V 5 bases, and 6 bases lay outside the gene matches. There are 15 residues in the CDR3. CDR1 is MNHEY, CDR2 SMNVEV, per germline (reference sequence). DNA for the CDR3: TGTGCCAGCAGTGCGGTGGCGGGGGGCTCCTACGAGCAGTACTTC. It translates to CASSAVAGGSYEQYF.

The CDR3 sequence is CAIRRESLITAGLAGGPSYNEQFF. The CDR3 DNA is TGTGCCATCAGGAGAGAATCATTGATTACTGCGGGACTAGCGGGAGGGCCTTCCTACAATGAGCAGTTCTTC. The chain uses TRBV10-3 and TRBJ2-1; TRBD2 agrees at 16 bases. The CDR3 has 24 residues. Per germline, CDR1 ENHRY and CDR2 SYGVKD. The V and J ends lost 6 bases and 1 base, in that order; junction bases with no gene match: 24.